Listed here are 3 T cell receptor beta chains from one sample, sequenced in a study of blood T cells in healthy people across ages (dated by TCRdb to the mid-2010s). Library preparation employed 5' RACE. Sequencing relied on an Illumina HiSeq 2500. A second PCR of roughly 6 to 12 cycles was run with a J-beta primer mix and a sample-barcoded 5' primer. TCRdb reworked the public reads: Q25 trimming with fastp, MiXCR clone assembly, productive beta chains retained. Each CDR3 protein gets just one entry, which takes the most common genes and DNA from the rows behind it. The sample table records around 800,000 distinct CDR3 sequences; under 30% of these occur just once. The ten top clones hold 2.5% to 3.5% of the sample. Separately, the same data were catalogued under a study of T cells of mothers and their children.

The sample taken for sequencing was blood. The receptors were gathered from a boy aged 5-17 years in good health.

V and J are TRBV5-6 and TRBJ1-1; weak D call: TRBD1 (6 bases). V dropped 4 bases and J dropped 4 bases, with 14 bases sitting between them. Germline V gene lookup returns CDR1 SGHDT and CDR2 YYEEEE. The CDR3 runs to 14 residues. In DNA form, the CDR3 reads TGTGCCAGCAGCAACTACAGGGCGGTCACTGAAGCTTTCTTT. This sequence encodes CASSNYRAVTEAFF.

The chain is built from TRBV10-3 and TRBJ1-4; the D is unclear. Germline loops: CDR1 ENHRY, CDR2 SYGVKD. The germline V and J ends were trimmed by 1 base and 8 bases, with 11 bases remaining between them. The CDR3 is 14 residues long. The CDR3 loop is CAISEFSTFEKLFF. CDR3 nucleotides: TGTGCCATCAGTGAGTTTTCAACATTCGAAAAACTGTTTTTT.

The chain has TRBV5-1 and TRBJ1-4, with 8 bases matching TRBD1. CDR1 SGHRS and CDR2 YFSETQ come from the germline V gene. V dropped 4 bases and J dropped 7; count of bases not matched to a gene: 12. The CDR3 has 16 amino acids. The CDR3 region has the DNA TGCGCCAGCAGCCCCAGGGGGCGCGGGATCGGTGAAAAACTGTTTTTT. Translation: CASSPRGRGIGEKLFF.